A selection of T cell receptor beta chains follows, all from one sample in a study of blood T cell repertoires in COVID-19. Method: immunoSEQ multiplex PCR; TCRdb's copy keeps in-frame clones and lacks some. The table shows some 97,000 clones, with 70% to 90% occurring only once. The sequencing input was PBMCs or T cells enriched from blood (not recorded which). These receptors were obtained from a woman in her forties or fifties who had recovered from COVID-19. The CDR3 runs from the conserved cysteine through the conserved F or W. The D gene is left open where the match is weak. The size entry is marked missing in some rows and otherwise reads once, few, many or a size class.

>TRBV5-5|.|TRBJ2-3|.
TGTGCCAGCAGCTTCAGGGGCACAGATACGCAGTATTTT
CASSFRGTDTQYF
>TRBV4-2|.|TRBJ1-6|.
TGTGCCAGCAGCCAATTGAGGAATTCACCCCTCCACTTT
CASSQLRNSPLHF
>TRBV6-6|.|TRBJ1-6|.
TGTGCCAGCAGTCTCACAAATGGGCCGTCACCCCTCCACTTT
CASSLTNGPSPLHF
>TRBV5-1|.|TRBJ2-5|TRBD2
TGCGCCAGCAGCTCGGGACTAGCGGGAGGGCAGTGGATAGAGACCCAGTACTTC
CASSSGLAGGQWIETQYF
>TRBV11-2|.|TRBJ1-2|TRBD1
TGTGCCAGCAGCCCCGGGACAGGGGCTGACTATGGCTACACCTTC
CASSPGTGADYGYTF
>TRBV19|.|TRBJ2-1|TRBD2
TGTGCCAGTAGGGGGACTAGCGGGCCCTGGAGGTCTAATGAGCAGTTCTTC
CASRGTSGPWRSNEQFF
>TRBV3-1/TRBV3-2|.|TRBJ2-1|.
TGTGCCAGCAGCCAAGTTAGCGTAGGGCGTTTGGGTGAGCAGTTCTTC
CASSQVSVGRLGEQFF
>TRBV7-9|.|TRBJ2-7|TRBD2
TGTGCCAGCAGCTTAGAACCGGGAGGGCCCCACGAGCAGTACTTC
CASSLEPGGPHEQYF
>TRBV7-8|.|TRBJ1-2|TRBD1
TGTGCCAGCAGCCTGGACAGGGGGGCTGGCTACACCTTC
CASSLDRGAGYTF
>TRBV6-4|medium-sized|TRBJ2-7|.
TGTGCCAGCAGTGAGGGTGCGGAGTACGAGCAGTACTTC
CASSEGAEYEQYF
>TRBV2|.|TRBJ2-5|TRBD2
TGTGCCAGCAGTGATGGGACTAGCAATACAGAGACCCAGTACTTC
CASSDGTSNTETQYF
>TRBV7-8|once|TRBJ1-2|TRBD1
TGTGCCAGCAGCTTACGGGACAGGGGGACCCTATATGGCTACACCTTC
CASSLRDRGTLYGYTF
>TRBV19|.|TRBJ2-3|.
TGTGCCAGTAGTATGGGGGGAGGTCTAAATACGCAGTATTTT
CASSMGGGLNTQYF
>TRBV14|.|TRBJ2-3|.
TGTGCCAGCAGCCATGCCCTAATTCCCTATGCTGATACGCAGTATTTT
CASSHALIPYADTQYF
>TRBV7-6|.|TRBJ1-1|TRBD1
TGTGCCAGCAGCCAAACTAGGACAGGGGGCACTGAAGCTTTCTTT
CASSQTRTGGTEAFF
>TRBV7-3|.|TRBJ1-2|.
TGTGCCAGCAGCTTAACGGGCGGCACCGGGGATGGCTACACCTTC
CASSLTGGTGDGYTF
>TRBV28|.|TRBJ1-4|TRBD1
TGTGCCAGCAGTGCGGACAGGGGATTCGGGAATGAAAAACTGTTTTTT
CASSADRGFGNEKLFF
>TRBV29-1|.|TRBJ2-6|.
TGCAGCGTTGATCTTATCTCTGGGGCCAACGTCCTGACTTTC
CSVDLISGANVLTF
>TRBV5-4|once|TRBJ1-1|.
TGTGCCAGCAGCTTGGCGGGGACTGTTGAAGCTTTCTTT
CASSLAGTVEAFF
>TRBV5-5|.|TRBJ1-5|.
TGTGCCAGCAGCTTGTCGAGTAGCAATCAGCCCCAGCATTTT
CASSLSSSNQPQHF
>TRBV11-2|few|TRBJ2-3|.
TGTGCCAGCAGCCCATTGGGGGGAGCGGGCAGCACAGATACGCAGTATTTT
CASSPLGGAGSTDTQYF
>TRBV19|few|TRBJ2-1|TRBD2
TGTGCCAGTAGAGCGGGAGGCCAGGCCTACAATGAGCAGTTCTTC
CASRAGGQAYNEQFF
>TRBV7-8|.|TRBJ1-2|.
TGTGCCAGCAGCTTAGCAACAGGCAACTATGGCTACACCTTC
CASSLATGNYGYTF
>TRBV4-1|.|TRBJ1-6|TRBD1
TGCGCCAGCAGCCAACCAGACAGGGAAGGGTCACCCCTCCACTTT
CASSQPDREGSPLHF
>TRBV19|.|TRBJ1-1|.
TGTGCCAGTAGTATGGTTGCGGGGGGGGTCGACACTGAAGCTTTCTTT
CASSMVAGGVDTEAFF
>TRBV5-6|.|TRBJ1-2|TRBD1
TGTGCCAGCAGCTTGAGACAGGGGGCGTATGGCTACACCTTC
CASSLRQGAYGYTF
>TRBV3-1/TRBV3-2|once|TRBJ2-1|.
TGTGCCAGCAGCCACCAAGGGGTGTACTCCTACAATGAGCAGTTCTTC
CASSHQGVYSYNEQFF
>TRBV12-3/TRBV12-4|once|TRBJ1-5|.
TGTGCCAGCAGCCTGGGGGGATATCAGCCCCAGCATTTT
CASSLGGYQPQHF
>TRBV30|.|TRBJ2-7|TRBD1
TGTGCCTGGAGTGTAGGTACAGGGGGCTACGAGCAGTACTTC
CAWSVGTGGYEQYF
>TRBV27|few|TRBJ1-1|.
TGTGCCAGCAGTTTGCTTTCCAGGGCCGGCACTGAAGCTTTCTTT
CASSLLSRAGTEAFF
>TRBV7-2|.|TRBJ2-7|TRBD2
TGTGCCAGCAGCTTAAGCGGGGGCGTCCCCTACGAGCAGTACTTC
CASSLSGGVPYEQYF